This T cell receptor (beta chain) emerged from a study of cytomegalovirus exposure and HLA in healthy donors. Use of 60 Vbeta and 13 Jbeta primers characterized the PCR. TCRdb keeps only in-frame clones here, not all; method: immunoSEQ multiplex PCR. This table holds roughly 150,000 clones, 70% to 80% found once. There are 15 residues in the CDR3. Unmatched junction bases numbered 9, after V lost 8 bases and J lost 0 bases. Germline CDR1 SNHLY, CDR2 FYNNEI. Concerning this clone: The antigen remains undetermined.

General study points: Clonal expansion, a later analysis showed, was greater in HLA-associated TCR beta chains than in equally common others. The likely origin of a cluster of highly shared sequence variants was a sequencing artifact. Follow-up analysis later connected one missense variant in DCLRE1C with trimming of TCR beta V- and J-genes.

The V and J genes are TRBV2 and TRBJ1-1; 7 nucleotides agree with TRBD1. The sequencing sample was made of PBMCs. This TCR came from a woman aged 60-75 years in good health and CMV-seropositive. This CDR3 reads CASLTGSSMNTEAFF. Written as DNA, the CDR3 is TGTGCCAGCCTGACAGGGTCCTCAATGAACACTGAAGCTTTCTTT.